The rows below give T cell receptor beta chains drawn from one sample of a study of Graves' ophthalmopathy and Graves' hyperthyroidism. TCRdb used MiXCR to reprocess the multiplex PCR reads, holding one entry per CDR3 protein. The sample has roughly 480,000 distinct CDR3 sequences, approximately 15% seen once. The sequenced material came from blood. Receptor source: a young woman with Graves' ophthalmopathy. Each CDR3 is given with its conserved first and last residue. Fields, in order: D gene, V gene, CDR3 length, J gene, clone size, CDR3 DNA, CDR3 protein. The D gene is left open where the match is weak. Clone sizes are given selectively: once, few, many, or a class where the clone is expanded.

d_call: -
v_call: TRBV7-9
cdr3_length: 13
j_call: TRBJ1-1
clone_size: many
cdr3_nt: TGTGCCAGCAGCCTCCCCCACGGGGAAGAAGCTTTCTTT
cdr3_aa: CASSLPHGEEAFF

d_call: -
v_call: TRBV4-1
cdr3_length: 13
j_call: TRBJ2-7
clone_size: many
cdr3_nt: TGCGCCAGCAGCCAAGTGGACGGGGCGGGACAGTACTTC
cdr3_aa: CASSQVDGAGQYF

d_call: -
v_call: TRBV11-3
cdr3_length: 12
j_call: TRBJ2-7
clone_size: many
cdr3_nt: TGTGCCAGCAGTGCCCTCTCCTACGAGCAGTACTTC
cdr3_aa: CASSALSYEQYF

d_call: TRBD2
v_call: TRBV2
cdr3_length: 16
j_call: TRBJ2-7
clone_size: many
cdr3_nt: TGTGCCAGCAGTGATATAGCGGGTATGCACGTGAGGGGGCAGTACTTC
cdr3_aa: CASSDIAGMHVRGQYF

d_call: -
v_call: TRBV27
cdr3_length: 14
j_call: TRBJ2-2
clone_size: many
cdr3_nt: TGTGCCAGCAGTCTAATAAAGGGAGCCGGGGAGCTGTTTTTT
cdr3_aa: CASSLIKGAGELFF

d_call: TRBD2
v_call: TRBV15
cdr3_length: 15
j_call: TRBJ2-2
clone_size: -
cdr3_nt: TGTGCCACCCGCAGCACCGGGGGGGGGACCGGGGAGCTGTTTTTT
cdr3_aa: CATRSTGGGTGELFF

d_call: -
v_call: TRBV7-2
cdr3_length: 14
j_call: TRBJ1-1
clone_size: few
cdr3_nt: TGTGCCAGCAGCCCTATCGCCGGGAACACTGAAGCTTTCTTT
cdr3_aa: CASSPIAGNTEAFF

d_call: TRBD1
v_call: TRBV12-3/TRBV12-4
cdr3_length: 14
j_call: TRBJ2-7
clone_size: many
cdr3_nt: TGTGCCAGCAGTTGGGGCAGGGGGCGGTACGAGCAGTACTTC
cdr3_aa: CASSWGRGRYEQYF

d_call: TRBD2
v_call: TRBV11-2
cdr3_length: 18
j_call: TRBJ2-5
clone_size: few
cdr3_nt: TGTGCCAGCAGCTTAGTAGGAGTAGGGACTAGCGGGGGAGAGACCCAGTACTTC
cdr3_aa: CASSLVGVGTSGGETQYF

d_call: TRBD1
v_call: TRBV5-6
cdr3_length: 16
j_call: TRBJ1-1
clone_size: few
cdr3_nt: TGTGCCAGCACCAGACAGGGGCCGGCCGTGGACACTGAAGCTTTCTTT
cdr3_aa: CASTRQGPAVDTEAFF

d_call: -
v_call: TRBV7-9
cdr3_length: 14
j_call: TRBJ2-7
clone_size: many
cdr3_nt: TGTGCCAGCAGCCGCACATCTGCACCCTACGAGCAGTACTTC
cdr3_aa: CASSRTSAPYEQYF

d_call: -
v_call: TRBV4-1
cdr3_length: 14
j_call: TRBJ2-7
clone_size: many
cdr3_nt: TGCGCCAGCAGCCAAGATATGAGGGCCTACGAGCAGTACTTC
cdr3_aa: CASSQDMRAYEQYF

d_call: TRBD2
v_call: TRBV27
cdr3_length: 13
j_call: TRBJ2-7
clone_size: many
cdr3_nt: TGTGCCAGCAGTTTGGCGGGGGGCCACGAGCAGTACTTC
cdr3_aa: CASSLAGGHEQYF

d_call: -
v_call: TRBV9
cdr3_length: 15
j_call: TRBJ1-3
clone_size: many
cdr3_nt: TGTGCCAGCAGCGTAGAGGCAGGACTAGGAAACACCATATATTTT
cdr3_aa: CASSVEAGLGNTIYF

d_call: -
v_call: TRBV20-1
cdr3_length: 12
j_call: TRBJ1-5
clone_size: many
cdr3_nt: TGCAGTGCTAAGGCTGGCAATCAGCCCCAGCATTTT
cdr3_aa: CSAKAGNQPQHF

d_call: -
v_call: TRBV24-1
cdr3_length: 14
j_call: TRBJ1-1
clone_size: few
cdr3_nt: TGTGCCACCAGTGACCCCAGGAGGGCCACTGAAGCTTTCTTT
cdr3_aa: CATSDPRRATEAFF

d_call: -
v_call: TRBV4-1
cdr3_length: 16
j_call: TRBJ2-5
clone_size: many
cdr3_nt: TGCGCCAGCAGCCAAGATGGTGGGAGGTACCAAGAGACCCAGTACTTC
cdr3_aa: CASSQDGGRYQETQYF

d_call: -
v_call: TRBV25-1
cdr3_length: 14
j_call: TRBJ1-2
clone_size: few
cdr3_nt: TGTGCCAGCAGTGAATGGTCAGGGGCCGGGGGCTACACCTTC
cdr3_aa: CASSEWSGAGGYTF

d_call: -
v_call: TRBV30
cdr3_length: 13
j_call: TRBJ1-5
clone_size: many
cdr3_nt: TGTGCCTGGAGTGGGGACCACGGCCAGCCCCAGCATTTT
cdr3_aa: CAWSGDHGQPQHF

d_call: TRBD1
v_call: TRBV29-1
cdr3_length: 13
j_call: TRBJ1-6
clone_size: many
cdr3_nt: TGCAGCGCCAGGACAGGGTCGGGTTCACCCCTCCACTTT
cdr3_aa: CSARTGSGSPLHF

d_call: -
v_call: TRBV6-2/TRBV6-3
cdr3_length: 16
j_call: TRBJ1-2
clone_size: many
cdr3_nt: TGTGCCAGCAGTTACTTAGGGGGGCCGACGAACTATGGCTACACCTTC
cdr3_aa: CASSYLGGPTNYGYTF

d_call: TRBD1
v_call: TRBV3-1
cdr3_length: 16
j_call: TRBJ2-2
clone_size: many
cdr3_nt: TGTGCCAGCAGCCACGGGACAGGGGCTGGGTCCGGGGAGCTGTTTTTT
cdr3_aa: CASSHGTGAGSGELFF

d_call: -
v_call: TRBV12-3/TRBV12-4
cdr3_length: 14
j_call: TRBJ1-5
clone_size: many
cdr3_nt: TGTGCCAGCACCACTGGGGGGGGTAATCAGCCCCAGCATTTT
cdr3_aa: CASTTGGGNQPQHF

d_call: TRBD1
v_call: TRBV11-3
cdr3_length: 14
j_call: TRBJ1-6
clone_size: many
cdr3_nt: TGTGCCAGCAGTTTTGGGACAGTCAATTCACCCCTCCACTTT
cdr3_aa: CASSFGTVNSPLHF

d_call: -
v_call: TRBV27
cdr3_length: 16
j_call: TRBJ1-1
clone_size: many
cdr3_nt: TGTGCCAGCAGTCCCGTTTGGGGTGGGGTGAACACTGAAGCTTTCTTT
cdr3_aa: CASSPVWGGVNTEAFF

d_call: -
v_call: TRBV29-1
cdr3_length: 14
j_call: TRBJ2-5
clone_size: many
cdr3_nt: TGCAGCGTTGTAAGCTCCGCGTACCAAGAGACCCAGTACTTC
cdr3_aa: CSVVSSAYQETQYF

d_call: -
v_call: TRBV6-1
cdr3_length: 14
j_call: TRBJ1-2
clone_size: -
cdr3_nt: TGTGCCAGCATAACTACATCGGACAGTTCTGGCTACACCTTC
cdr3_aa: CASITTSDSSGYTF

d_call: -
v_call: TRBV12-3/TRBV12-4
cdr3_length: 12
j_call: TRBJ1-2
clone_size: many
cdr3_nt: TGTGCCACCAACGACAGGAGGTATGGCTACACCTTC
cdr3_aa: CATNDRRYGYTF

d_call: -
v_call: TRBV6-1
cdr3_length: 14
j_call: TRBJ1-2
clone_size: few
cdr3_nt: TGTGCCAGTGAACACGGATTTATTAACTATGGCTACACCTTC
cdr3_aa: CASEHGFINYGYTF

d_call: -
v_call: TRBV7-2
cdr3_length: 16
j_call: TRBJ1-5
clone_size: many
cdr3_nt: TGTGCCAGCAGCTTAGGGGGACAATATAGCAATCAGCCCCAGCATTTT
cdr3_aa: CASSLGGQYSNQPQHF

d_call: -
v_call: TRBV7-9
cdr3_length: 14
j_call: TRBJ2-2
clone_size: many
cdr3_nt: TGTGCCAGCAGCTTAGGTGGTTCAACCGGGGAGCTGTTTTTT
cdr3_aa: CASSLGGSTGELFF

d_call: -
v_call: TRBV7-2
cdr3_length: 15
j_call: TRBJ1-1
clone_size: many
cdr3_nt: TGTGCCAGCAGCTTAGGTCGGGGGGAGGACACTGAAGCTTTCTTT
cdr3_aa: CASSLGRGEDTEAFF

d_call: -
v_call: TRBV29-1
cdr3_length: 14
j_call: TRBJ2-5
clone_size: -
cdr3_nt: TGCAGCGTTGCGTGGGCAGGGGTGGGCGAGACCCAGTACTTC
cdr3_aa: CSVAWAGVGETQYF

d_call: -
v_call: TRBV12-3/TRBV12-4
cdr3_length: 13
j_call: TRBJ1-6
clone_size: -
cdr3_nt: TGTGCCAGCAGGCCTAGGGCGGCTTCACCCCTCCACTTT
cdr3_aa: CASRPRAASPLHF

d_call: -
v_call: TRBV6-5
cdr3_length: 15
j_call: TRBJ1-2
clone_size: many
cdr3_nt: TGTGCCAGCAGTTACGCCTCTGGGACGATCTATGGCTACACCTTC
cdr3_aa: CASSYASGTIYGYTF

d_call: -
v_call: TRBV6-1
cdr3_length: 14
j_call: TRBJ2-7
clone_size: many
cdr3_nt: TGTGCCAGCAGTGAAATAGCAGGGCCATACGAGCAGTACTTC
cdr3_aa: CASSEIAGPYEQYF

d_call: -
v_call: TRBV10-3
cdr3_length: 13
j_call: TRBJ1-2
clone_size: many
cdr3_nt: TGTGCCATCAGTGAGAACGGGTACTATGGCTACACCTTC
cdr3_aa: CAISENGYYGYTF

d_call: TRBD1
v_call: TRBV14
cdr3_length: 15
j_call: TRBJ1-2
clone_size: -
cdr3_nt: TGTGCCAGCAGCCTCTGGGCAGGGGGCCTCTATGGCTACACCTTC
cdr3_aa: CASSLWAGGLYGYTF

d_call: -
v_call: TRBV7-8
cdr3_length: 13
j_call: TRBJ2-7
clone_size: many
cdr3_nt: TGTGCCAGCAGCTTAGCGACCTCCTACGAGCAGTACTTC
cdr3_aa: CASSLATSYEQYF

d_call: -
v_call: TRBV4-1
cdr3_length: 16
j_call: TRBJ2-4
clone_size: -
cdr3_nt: TGCGCCAGCAGCCAGGCACTGGGCCAAGGGGAAAACATTCAGTACTTC
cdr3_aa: CASSQALGQGENIQYF

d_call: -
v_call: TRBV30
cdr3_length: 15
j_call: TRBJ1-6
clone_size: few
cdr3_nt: TGTGCCTGCCAAGCAATGGGACCCCATAATTCACCCCTCCACTTT
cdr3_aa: CACQAMGPHNSPLHF

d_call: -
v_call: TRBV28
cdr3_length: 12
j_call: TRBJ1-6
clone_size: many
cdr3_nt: TGTGCCAGCAGTGGAGGGAAATCACCCCTCCACTTT
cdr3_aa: CASSGGKSPLHF

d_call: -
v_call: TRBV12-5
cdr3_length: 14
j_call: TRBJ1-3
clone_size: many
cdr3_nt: TGTGCTAGTGGTCTCCGGGACGACGGAAACACCATATATTTT
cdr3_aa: CASGLRDDGNTIYF

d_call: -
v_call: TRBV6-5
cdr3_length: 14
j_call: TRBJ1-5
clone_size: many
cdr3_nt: TGTGCCAGCAGTTACGGGTATAGCAATCAGCCCCAGCATTTT
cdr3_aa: CASSYGYSNQPQHF

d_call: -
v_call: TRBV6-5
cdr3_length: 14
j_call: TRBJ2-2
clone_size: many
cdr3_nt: TGTGCCAGCAGTTACAGCTCGAACACCGGGGAGCTGTTTTTT
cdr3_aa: CASSYSSNTGELFF

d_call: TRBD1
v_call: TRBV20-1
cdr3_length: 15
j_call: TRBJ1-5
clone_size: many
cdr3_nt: TGCAGTGCTAGAGATATGACAGGGGGTTTTCAGCCCCAGCATTTT
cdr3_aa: CSARDMTGGFQPQHF

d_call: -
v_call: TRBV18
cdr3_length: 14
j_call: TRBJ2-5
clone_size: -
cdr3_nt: TGTGCCAGCTCACCAAAAGGGAGCCAAGAGACCCAGTACTTC
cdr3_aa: CASSPKGSQETQYF

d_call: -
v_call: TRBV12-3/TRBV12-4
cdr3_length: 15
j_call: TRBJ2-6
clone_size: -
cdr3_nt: TGTGCCAGCAGTTTGTGGGGGGCTGGGGCCAACGTCCTGACTTTC
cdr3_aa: CASSLWGAGANVLTF

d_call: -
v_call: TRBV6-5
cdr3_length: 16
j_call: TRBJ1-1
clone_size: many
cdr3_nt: TGTGCCAGCAGTTACTCCCCGTGGCAGGGAAGGACTGAAGCTTTCTTT
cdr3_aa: CASSYSPWQGRTEAFF

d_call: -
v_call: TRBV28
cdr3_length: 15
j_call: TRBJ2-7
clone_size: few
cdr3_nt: TGTGCCAGCAGGCTACCGGGCAACGGCGGCTACGAGCAGTACTTC
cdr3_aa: CASRLPGNGGYEQYF